This T cell receptor (beta chain) stems from a study of shared clonotypes between healthy human individuals (dated by TCRdb to about 2020). For context, the study as a whole: The cohort included a few men and a couple of women between 18 and 49 years of age. For each donor, CD4 naive and CD4 memory were each run on three plates, CD8 naive on two plates, and CD8 memory on one plate. To estimate repertoire size and how much clonotypes are shared between individuals, the study performed deep sequencing of blood TCR repertoires from roughly five healthy adults. Libraries were prepared and TCR repertoires were sequenced by different laboratories using diverse techniques, in order to increase sequencing depth and limit assay-specific biases. Leukapheresis yielded between about 0.9 and 9.5 billion PBMCs per donor. The study at large found these results: Incomplete sequencing was indicated by rarefaction of sorted-subset datasets, despite the large sequencing depth. Sampling was limited to blood, and TCR repertoires in tissue likely differ from TCR repertoires in blood. Naive subsets generally had larger estimated clonotype richness than memory subsets did. Pairwise subsampling led to the expectation that sequencing depth would affect the degree of clonotype sharing among donors. Clonotypes shared by all four sorted-subset donors showed higher generation probabilities than non-shared clonotypes. The genetic and exposure-history diversity represented was limited by the small number of donors. Sharing across four donors was observed for roughly 5.4% of naive CD4, 3% to 3.5% of naive CD8, 2% to 2.5% of memory CD4, and around 0.42% of memory CD8 clonotypes.

Based on the germline V gene (reference sequence), the CDR1 and CDR2 sequences are MNHNY and SVGAGI. The CDR3 goes from the cysteine to the phenylalanine over 15 residues. Only the CDR3 part of the read is kept: 45 bases, read in frame from the first base. Using the deep immunoSEQ assay, multiplex PCR amplified TCR CDR3 regions from genomic DNA. Extracted genomic DNA from each cell subset was spread evenly across all wells of several immunoSEQ 96-well plates, with each plate serving as a replicate. For sorted subsets, 200 to 250 ng of genomic DNA, equivalent to some 30,000 T cell genomes, went into each replicate PCR. Purified libraries were measured with a Qubit 3.0 fluorometer, size-checked on a Bioanalyzer 2100, and measured again with the KAPA Library Quantification kit. A separate single-read 150-cycle Illumina NextSeq 550 flow cell was used to sequence each immunoSEQ 96-well plate. Under the source paper's analysis protocol: The immunoSEQ output contained only junctional sequences without quality scores, so filtering could not match that applied to full-length reads. To assign V/J genes and CDR3, sequences were annotated using PyIR, a Python wrapper for IgBLAST v1.9, with IMGT germline references. Reads with weak V/J assignments (E-value above 1e-6), missing CDR3, stop codons, out-of-frame junctions, or ambiguous translated residues were removed. V3J clonotypes were defined as sequences sharing an identical inferred V gene, J gene, and CDR3 amino acid sequence. Percentage overlap between repertoires was computed as shared unique clonotypes divided by the size of the smaller repertoire. Repertoire richness was assessed with RTK rarefaction, the Chao1 estimator, and Recon v2.1 estimates of unobserved clonotypes. OLGA was used to compute generation probabilities for all TCRbeta clonotypes that the gDNA method yielded from a handful of donors. Not all clones reach the TCRdb copy of this immuneACCESS table, which keeps in-frame sequences only. Checked studies attribute under half of the gap to unresolved V genes and leave the rest unexplained. V, J and clone size derive from that table, while D and trimming were established from the DNA sequence. This sample comprises over a million clones, roughly 95% of them detected only once. Of the sample, 0.95% to 1.5% is held by the ten largest clones.

As concerns this clone: The antigen it recognizes is unknown. The germline gene is not matched at one end of the junction; a read error may be the cause.

Healthy HIV-negative adults with no recently reported acute infections or vaccinations were included as donors. Only Caucasian adults living in Nashville, Tennessee, USA were represented among the donors. CD4+ T cells were enriched through magnetic negative selection, after which naive cells were positively selected on CD45RA and the remaining negative fraction served as the memory subset. Blood was collected by leukapheresis, and PBMCs were isolated by Ficoll-Histopaque density gradient centrifugation and then cryopreserved in liquid nitrogen vapor phase. Analytical flow cytometry was used to check the purity and quantity of each magnetically sorted T cell population. Each sorted fraction had its genomic DNA isolated and then quantified by UV absorbance on a Nanodrop 2000c.

The source of this sequence is a man in his thirties or forties in good health. Material: naive CD4+ T cells sorted from blood. The cell subset or site label of this sample denotes: CD45RA+ positively selected. The rearrangement joined TRBV6-6 to TRBJ2-7, with the D gene too uncertain to name. The DNA is as follows: TGTGCCAGCAGGTACTCCTTGGCGGTATCCTACGAGCAGTACTTC. This yields the protein CASRYSLAVSYEQYF.